One T cell receptor (beta chain) is described in this entry. J lost 7 bases, V lost 3 bases, and 9 bases had no gene match. CDR1 SGDLS and CDR2 YYNGEE come from the germline V gene. This CDR3 is 16 amino acids long. Profiling relied on immunoSEQ multiplex PCR, and the TCRdb table lists in-frame clones only, not all of them. Found here are about 130,000 clones, 70% to 90% of them singletons; the top ten hold about 2.5%. This entry belongs to a study of blood T cell repertoires in COVID-19. Whole-study context: Sources were T cells, B-cell-depleted T cells, or PBMCs; the material itself was cDNA or gDNA.

The chain carries TRBV9 and TRBJ2-1; 11 nucleotides line up with TRBD2. The origin of this receptor is a woman aged 45 to 65 who had recovered from COVID-19. Specimen: PBMCs or T cells enriched from blood (not recorded which). CDR3 amino acids: CASSAILGTSGNEQFF. CDR3 DNA: TGTGCCAGCAGCGCTATACTCGGGACTAGCGGTAATGAGCAGTTCTTC.